The 4 T cell receptor beta chains presented below share a single source sample, sequenced in a study of cytomegalovirus exposure and HLA in healthy donors. The study ran its PCR with 60 Vbeta and 13 Jbeta primers. Clones were read by immunoSEQ multiplex PCR, and TCRdb kept only the in-frame ones, dropping some. The data contain 180,000 or so clones, approximately 82% of them singletons. Sequenced sample: PBMCs. The receptors come from a woman between 40 and 55 years old in good health and CMV-seropositive.

CDR3 sequence: CASSLAGRSGNTIYF. CDR3 nucleotide sequence: TGTGCCAGCAGTTTGGCAGGGCGAAGTGGAAACACCATATATTTT. The V and J genes are TRBV28 and TRBJ1-3, with D maybe TRBD1 (5 bases). The germline V and J ends were trimmed by 3 bases and 3 bases, with 12 bases remaining between them. Germline CDR1 and CDR2: MDHEN and SYDVKM. The CDR3 is 15 amino acids.

J is TRBJ2-7 and V is TRBV6-1; D might be TRBD1 (6 bases). The CDR3 sequence is 13 residues long. Trimming shortened V by 7 bases and J by 2 bases, and 12 bases separated the two germline ends. In germline, CDR1 is MNHNS, CDR2 SASEGT. CDR3 bases: TGTGCCAGCAAACGGGACACTCCCTACGAGCAGTACTTC. Its protein is CASKRDTPYEQYF.

The chain carries TRBV15 and TRBJ2-3; tentatively, D is TRBD2 (6 bases). This CDR3 is built from 17 residues. The V gene's germline CDR1 is LNHNV and CDR2 YYDKDF (reference sequence). Trimming took off 5 bases at V and 4 bases at J, with 22 bases between the two ends. The CDR3 sequence is CATSSPRGRLSADTQYF. Here the CDR3 DNA reads TGTGCCACCAGCTCCCCCCGGGGGAGACTCAGTGCAGATACGCAGTATTTT.

V gene TRBV25-1 combines with J gene TRBJ2-5; 8 nucleotides line up with TRBD2. V was pared by 2 bases and J by 1 base, with 6 bases of the junction left unmatched. The CDR3 runs to 16 residues. CDR1 is MGHDK, CDR2 SYGVNS, per germline. The CDR3 is CASSERGGRSQETQYF. The CDR3 DNA is TGTGCCAGCAGTGAACGGGGGGGGCGTTCCCAAGAGACCCAGTACTTC.